Listed here are 26 T cell receptor beta chains from one sample, sequenced in a study of PD-1 blockade in classical Hodgkin lymphoma. Profiling relied on immunoSEQ multiplex PCR, and the TCRdb table lists in-frame clones only, not all of them. The table lists over 60,000 clones, 71% of them singletons. Following autologous stem cell transplantation, relapse occurred in every patient, and exposure to brentuximab vedotin varied. The source material was peripheral blood mononuclear cells (PBMCs), sampled before the second cycle of nivolumab. The origin of the receptors is a human donor with classical Hodgkin lymphoma.

V and J are TRBV15 and TRBJ1-4; TRBD1 agrees at 7 bases. The junction had 5 bases not matched to a gene; V was cut back by 9 bases and J by 10 bases. In germline, CDR1 is LNHNV, CDR2 YYDKDF (reference sequence). The CDR3 consists of 11 residues. CDR3 residues: CATGQEPKLFF. The CDR3 DNA sequence: TGTGCCACTGGACAGGAACCAAAACTGTTTTTT.

The chain employs TRBV2 and TRBJ2-7; 9 bases match TRBD1. The CDR3 has 14 residues. V shed 4 bases, J shed 3 bases, and the junction held 4 bases outside the gene matches. The germline V gene encodes CDR1 SNHLY and CDR2 FYNNEI. The CDR3 nucleotides are TGTGCCAGCAGTGTCGGGACAGGGTACTACGAGCAGTACTTC. It specifies CASSVGTGYYEQYF.

This chain joins TRBV27 and TRBJ1-1; weak D call: TRBD1 (6 bases). This CDR3 has 13 amino acids. The germline V and J ends were trimmed by 9 bases and 2 bases, with 13 bases remaining between them. Germline V gives CDR1 MNHEY, CDR2 SMNVEV (reference sequence). CDR3 DNA sequence: TGTGCCAGACAGGGTTCGGTAAACACTGAAGCTTTCTTT. It specifies CARQGSVNTEAFF.

The chain combines TRBV6-6 with TRBJ1-1; D gene uncertain. CDR3 length: 13 amino acids. The V gene's germline CDR1 is MNHNY and CDR2 SVGAGI (reference sequence). Trimming pared 8 bases from V and 1 base from J, leaving 11 bases between. The CDR3 spells CASRRAWNTEAFF. CDR3 DNA sequence: TGTGCCAGCCGTAGGGCCTGGAACACTGAAGCTTTCTTT.

This sequence joins TRBV9 and TRBJ1-1; a weak D match, TRBD1 (6 bases). The germline gives CDR1 SGDLS, CDR2 YYNGEE. The germline V and J ends were trimmed by 4 bases and 7 bases, with 29 bases remaining between them. This CDR3 region has 18 residues. CDR3 nucleotide sequence: TGTGCCAGCAGCTCGACAAGGGTCGCGGGGGCGATGGGGCATGAAGCTTTCTTT. It encodes CASSSTRVAGAMGHEAFF. Full variable domain (missing parts from reference TRBV9 and TRBJ1-1): DSGVTQTPKHLITATGQRVTLRCSPRSGDLSVYWYQQSLDQGLQFLIQYYNGEERAKGNILERFSAQQFPDLHSELNLSSLELGDSALYFCASSSTRVAGAMGHEAFFGQGTRLTVV.

This chain joins TRBV7-2 and TRBJ2-7, with TRBD2 matching 11 bases. In germline, CDR1 is SGHTA, CDR2 FQGNSA. This CDR3 is 14 amino acids long. The ends lost 5 bases at V and 3 bases at J; junction bases unmatched: 3. For the CDR3, the DNA is TGTGCCAGCAGCATCGGGACTAGCGGCTACGAGCAGTACTTC. This gives the protein CASSIGTSGYEQYF. Complete variable domain (other parts from reference TRBV7-2 and TRBJ2-7): GAGVSQSPSNKVTEKGKDVELRCDPISGHTALYWYRQSLGQGLEFLIYFQGNSAPDKSGLPSDRFSAERTGGSVSTLTIQRTQQEDSAVYLCASSIGTSGYEQYFGPGTRLTVT.

This clone was detected only a few times. The chain couples TRBV2 to TRBJ2-2, with 9 positions matching TRBD1. Trimming removed 7 bases from V and 2 bases from J; junction bases left unmatched: 2. Germline CDR1 is SNHLY and CDR2 is FYNNEI. This CDR3 has 14 residues. DNA of the CDR3: TGTGCCAGCAAGGACAGGGGAAACACCGGGGAGCTGTTTTTT. The encoded protein is CASKDRGNTGELFF.

The chain joins TRBV15 to TRBJ1-3; D is uncertain. V lost 5 bases to trimming and J lost 1 base, with 15 bases between them. This CDR3 spans 16 amino acids. Germline V lookup: CDR1 LNHNV, CDR2 YYDKDF (reference sequence). CDR3 nucleotides: TGTGCCACCAGCTTCCCACGATCGGGTTCTGGAAACACCATATATTTT. The encoded protein is CATSFPRSGSGNTIYF.

The chain has TRBV2 and TRBJ1-1, with 11 bases aligning to TRBD1. Germline CDR1 and CDR2: SNHLY and FYNNEI. V shed 0 bases, J shed 6 bases, and the junction held 12 bases outside the gene matches. This CDR3 contains 18 residues. In DNA form, the CDR3 reads TGTGCCAGCAGTGAAGCGCTTTGGGAGGACAGGGGGCTCTCTGAAGCTTTCTTT. Translating it yields CASSEALWEDRGLSEAFF.

V usage is TRBV5-1 and J usage is TRBJ2-5; possible D gene TRBD2, 6 bases. V was cut by 6 bases and J by 6 bases, with 18 bases left in between. Germline loops: CDR1 SGHRS, CDR2 YFSETQ. CDR3 length: 14 residues. CDR3 sequence reads: CASTPGVDMKTQYF. The CDR3 DNA follows: TGCGCCAGCACCCCGGGGGTAGATATGAAGACCCAGTACTTC.

The J gene is TRBJ2-2, the V gene TRBV7-6; the D is unclear. V lost 0 bases, J lost 5 bases, and 7 bases lay in between. This CDR3 comprises 14 residues. Looked up from germline, CDR1 is SGHVS and CDR2 is FNYEAQ. The CDR3 spells CASSLALGTGELFF. CDR3 bases: TGTGCCAGCAGCTTAGCGCTAGGGACCGGGGAGCTGTTTTTT.

This chain connects TRBV7-9 to TRBJ1-4, with TRBD1 identical over 9 bases. The germline V gene encodes CDR1 SEHNR and CDR2 FQNEAQ (reference sequence). CDR3 length equals 17 residues. With V trimmed by 0 bases and J by 5 bases, 7 bases remained unmatched. In nucleotides, the CDR3 is TGTGCCAGCAGCTTAGCGATCGGGACAGGGAGGAATGAAAAACTGTTTTTT. Protein sequence: CASSLAIGTGRNEKLFF.

The chain combines TRBV2 with TRBJ2-7, with 8 bases identical to TRBD2. CDR1 is SNHLY, CDR2 FYNNEI, per germline. The CDR3 runs to 14 residues. J lost 4 bases, V lost 6 bases, and 8 bases had no gene match. The CDR3 coding sequence is TGTGCCAGCAGGGCCGGGGGGGCCAGATACGAGCAGTACTTC. It specifies CASRAGGARYEQYF.

The V and J genes are TRBV9 and TRBJ2-5; TRBD2 agrees at 12 bases. Trimming removed 4 bases from V and 4 bases from J; junction bases left unmatched: 5. This CDR3 contains 15 residues. CDR1 is SGDLS, CDR2 YYNGEE, per germline. The CDR3 loop reads CASSPLTSGRETQYF. CDR3 bases: TGTGCCAGCAGCCCGCTGACTAGCGGGAGAGAGACCCAGTACTTC.

This clone has a handful of counts. The V call is TRBV5-6, the J call TRBJ1-2, with TRBD1 as a possible D gene (6 bases). From germline, CDR1 is SGHDT and CDR2 YYEEEE. The CDR3 sequence is 14 residues long. Trimming cost V 4 bases and J 1 base, with 11 bases left between them. The CDR3 nucleotides are TGTGCCAGCAGCCATAACAGGGTTAACTATGGCTACACCTTC. Its translation is CASSHNRVNYGYTF.

This clone appeared once. The V gene is TRBV18, the J gene TRBJ1-5; 9 bases map to TRBD1. Germline V gene sequence: CDR1 KGHSH, CDR2 LQKENI. The CDR3 covers 16 residues. V dropped 3 bases and J dropped 4; count of bases not matched to a gene: 7. The CDR3, as DNA: TGTGCCAGCTCACCTCCCGGGACAGGGATAAATCAGCCCCAGCATTTT. It translates to CASSPPGTGINQPQHF.

This clone was detected only a few times. This chain joins TRBV6-6 and TRBJ1-2; TRBD1 matches at 10 bases. CDR1 and CDR2 from the germline V gene are MNHNY and SVGAGI (reference sequence). V was pared by 5 bases and J by 8 bases, with 8 bases of the junction left unmatched. This CDR3 has 14 amino acids. The CDR3 region is CASSPGQGYGGYTF. CDR3 DNA: TGTGCCAGCAGTCCGGGACAGGGGTATGGCGGCTACACCTTC.

This clone showed up just a few times. The V call is TRBV18, the J call TRBJ1-1; TRBD1 agrees at 9 bases. J gave up 3 bases and V 3 bases, and 14 bases lay outside the gene matches. From germline, CDR1 is KGHSH and CDR2 LQKENI. There are 18 residues in the CDR3. The CDR3 DNA sequence: TGTGCCAGCTCACCTCGAAGGACAGGGGACGCGGGTGACACTGAAGCTTTCTTT. This sequence encodes CASSPRRTGDAGDTEAFF.

About this clone: One end of the junction varies from germline; a read error may be responsible. V gene TRBV7-7 combines with J gene TRBJ2-5; 9 bases fit TRBD2. The CDR3 loop spans 15 amino acids. Germline assignment: CDR1 SSHAT and CDR2 FNYEAQ (reference sequence). CDR3 DNA: TGTGCTAGCAGCTTAGGACTAGCGCTCCAAGAGACCCAGTACTTC. It specifies CASSLGLALQETQYF.

Sample share makes this clone large (0.1 to 1%). This chain links TRBV19 with TRBJ1-1; 8 bases are a match to TRBD1. CDR1 LNHDA and CDR2 SQIVND come from the germline V gene (reference sequence). With 1 base clipped from V and 6 bases from J, the junction kept 4 bases outside the gene matches. There are 14 residues in the CDR3. CDR3 sequence reads: CASSIGTGWAEAFF. Here the CDR3 DNA reads TGTGCCAGTAGTATAGGGACAGGGTGGGCTGAAGCTTTCTTT.

The chain is built from TRBV9 and TRBJ1-1, with a tentative D call TRBD1 (5 bases). The CDR3 consists of 16 residues. Trimming took 4 bases from V and 0 from J, leaving 16 bases between them. Germline V lookup: CDR1 SGDLS, CDR2 YYNGEE. The CDR3 bases are TGTGCCAGCAGCCCCTTCCCCGGGACTGTGAACACTGAAGCTTTCTTT. Encoded protein: CASSPFPGTVNTEAFF.

This chain uses TRBV2 with TRBJ2-3; TRBD2 aligns across 9 bases. The CDR3 has 16 amino acids. V trimming: 1 base; J trimming: 1 base; junction bases outside the gene matches: 3. Germline assignment: CDR1 SNHLY and CDR2 FYNNEI. CDR3 sequence: CASSEVAGGRTDTQYF. The DNA for the CDR3 is TGTGCCAGCAGTGAAGTCGCGGGGGGGCGCACAGATACGCAGTATTTT.

The V gene is TRBV5-6, the J gene TRBJ2-1; D possibly matches TRBD1 or TRBD2 (5 bases each). CDR3 length equals 14 residues. Between the trimmed V and J ends, which lost 2 bases and 3 bases, there was a span of 9 bases. CDR1 and CDR2 from the germline V gene are SGHDT and YYEEEE. The CDR3 sequence: CASSLQDFYNEQFF. Here the CDR3 DNA reads TGTGCCAGCAGCTTACAGGACTTCTACAATGAGCAGTTCTTC.

The chain couples TRBV6-5 to TRBJ2-1; 9 nucleotides line up with TRBD1. Germline lookup yields CDR1 MNHEY and CDR2 SVGAGI. With V trimmed by 6 bases and J by 4 bases, 7 bases remained unmatched. This CDR3 region has 15 residues. The CDR3 loop reads CASRPTGGSYNEQFF. The CDR3 DNA follows: TGTGCCAGCAGACCCACAGGGGGCTCGTACAATGAGCAGTTCTTC.

This rearrangement joins TRBV5-1 to TRBJ2-3; TRBD2 might be the D (6 bases). The germline V gene encodes CDR1 SGHRS and CDR2 YFSETQ. CDR3 length equals 13 residues. Deletions cut 3 bases from V and 2 bases from J, with 7 bases between. The CDR3 protein is CASSSGVTDTQYF. Written as DNA, the CDR3 is TGCGCCAGCAGCTCGGGAGTCACAGATACGCAGTATTTT.

The J gene is TRBJ1-2, the V gene TRBV2; 8 bases match TRBD1. Per germline, CDR1 SNHLY and CDR2 FYNNEI. The trim removed 0 bases at V and 4 bases at J, leaving 10 bases unmatched. CDR3 length: 17 amino acids. CDR3 bases: TGTGCCAGCAGTGAAGCGCTGAGGGCAGGGGGCTCCTATGGCTACACCTTC. Residues: CASSEALRAGGSYGYTF.